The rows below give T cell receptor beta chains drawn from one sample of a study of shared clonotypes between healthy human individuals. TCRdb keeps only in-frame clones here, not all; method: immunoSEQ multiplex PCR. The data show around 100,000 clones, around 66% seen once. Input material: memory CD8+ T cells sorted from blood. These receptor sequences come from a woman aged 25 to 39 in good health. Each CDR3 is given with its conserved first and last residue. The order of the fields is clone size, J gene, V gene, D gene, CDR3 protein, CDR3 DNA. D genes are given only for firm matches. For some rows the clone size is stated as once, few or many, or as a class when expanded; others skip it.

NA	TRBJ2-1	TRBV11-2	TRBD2	CASSLGTSGTYYNEQFF	TGTGCCAGCAGCCTCGGGACTAGCGGGACCTACTACAATGAGCAGTTCTTC
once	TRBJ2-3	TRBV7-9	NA	CASSWPTLAGPDMYDTQYF	TGTGCCAGCAGCTGGCCCACCCTGGCGGGACCTGATATGTATGATACGCAGTATTTT
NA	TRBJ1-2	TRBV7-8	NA	CASSLEFSRYRTYGYTF	TGTGCCAGCAGCTTAGAGTTTAGTCGGTACAGAACCTATGGCTACACCTTC
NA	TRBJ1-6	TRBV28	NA	CASSGSSLHF	TGTGCCAGCAGCGGGAGTAGCCTCCACTTT
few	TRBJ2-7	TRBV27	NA	CASSLKAAYEQYF	TGTGCCAGCAGTTTGAAGGCTGCCTACGAGCAGTACTTC
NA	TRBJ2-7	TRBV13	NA	CASSRGVGNEQYF	TGTGCCAGCAGCCGGGGTGTGGGAAACGAGCAGTACTTC
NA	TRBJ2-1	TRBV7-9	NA	CASSLPSVNEQFF	TGTGCCAGCAGCTTACCTAGCGTCAATGAGCAGTTCTTC
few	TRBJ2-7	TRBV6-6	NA	CASSYSRLVSNEQYF	TGTGCCAGCAGTTACTCGCGTCTAGTGTCAAACGAGCAGTACTTC
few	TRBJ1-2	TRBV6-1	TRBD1	CASGRDRGPYGYTF	TGTGCCAGCGGAAGGGACAGGGGCCCCTATGGCTACACCTTC
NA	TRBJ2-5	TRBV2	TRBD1	CASSELTGVKTQYF	TGTGCCAGCAGTGAACTGACAGGGGTAAAGACCCAGTACTTC
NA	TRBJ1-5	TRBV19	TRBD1	CATTVTGSGNQPQHF	TGTGCCACCACCGTGACAGGGTCTGGCAATCAGCCCCAGCATTTT
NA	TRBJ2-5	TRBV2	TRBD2	CASSDPGGGETQYF	TGTGCCAGCAGTGACCCGGGAGGAGGCGAGACCCAGTACTTC
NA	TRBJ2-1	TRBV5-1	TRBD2	CASSLSLAGGGDEQFF	TGCGCCAGCAGCTTGTCCCTAGCGGGAGGGGGTGATGAGCAGTTCTTC
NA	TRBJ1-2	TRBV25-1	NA	CASSEYGGNYGYTF	TGTGCCAGCAGTGAGTATGGAGGCAACTATGGCTACACCTTC
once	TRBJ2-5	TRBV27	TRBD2	CASSFSGRGGETQYF	TGTGCCAGCAGTTTTAGCGGGAGAGGAGGGGAGACCCAGTACTTC
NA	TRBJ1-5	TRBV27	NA	CASSPVANQPQHF	TGTGCCAGCAGCCCCGTGGCAAATCAGCCCCAGCATTTT
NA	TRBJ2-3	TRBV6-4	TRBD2	CAIRGTSGHTDTQYF	TGTGCCATCAGGGGGACTAGCGGGCACACAGATACGCAGTATTTT
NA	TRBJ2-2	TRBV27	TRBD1	CASSYQGAIGELFF	TGTGCCAGCAGTTATCAGGGGGCGATCGGGGAGCTGTTTTTT
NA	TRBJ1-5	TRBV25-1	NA	CASSDNRGQPQHF	TGTGCCAGCAGCGACAATAGGGGCCAGCCCCAGCATTTT
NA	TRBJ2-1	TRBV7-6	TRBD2	CASSLSGGFDEQFF	TGTGCCAGCAGCCTTAGCGGGGGGTTCGATGAGCAGTTCTTC
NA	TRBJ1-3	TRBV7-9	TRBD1	CASNRGQGLTIYF	TGTGCCAGCAACAGGGGACAGGGGCTCACCATATATTTT
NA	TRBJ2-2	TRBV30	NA	CAWSDNTQDTGELFF	TGTGCCTGGAGTGACAACACACAGGACACCGGGGAGCTGTTTTTT
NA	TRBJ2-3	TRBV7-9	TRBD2	CASSLGPGGRGTDTQYF	TGTGCCAGCAGCTTAGGGCCTGGCGGGAGAGGCACAGATACGCAGTATTTT
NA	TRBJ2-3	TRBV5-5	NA	CASSPPTGLITDTQYF	TGTGCCAGCAGCCCCCCTACGGGACTTATCACAGATACGCAGTATTTT
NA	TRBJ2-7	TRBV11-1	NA	CASSLAWGGREQYF	TGTGCCAGCAGCTTAGCGTGGGGAGGACGTGAGCAGTACTTC
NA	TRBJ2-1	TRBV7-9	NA	CATLGWDYNEQFF	TGTGCCACCCTAGGATGGGATTACAATGAGCAGTTCTTC
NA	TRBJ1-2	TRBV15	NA	CATSSDGYGYTF	TGTGCCACCAGCAGCGACGGCTATGGCTACACCTTC
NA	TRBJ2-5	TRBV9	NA	CASSVGSRDVETQYF	TGTGCCAGCAGCGTAGGATCGCGGGACGTGGAGACCCAGTACTTC
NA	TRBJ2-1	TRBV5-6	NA	CASSLEISSYNEQFF	TGTGCCAGCAGCTTGGAAATCAGTTCCTACAATGAGCAGTTCTTC
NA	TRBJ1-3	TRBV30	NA	CALKISGNTIYF	TGTGCCTTGAAGATCTCTGGAAACACCATATATTTT
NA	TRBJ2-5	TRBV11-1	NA	CASSLFGTQYF	TGTGCCAGCAGCTTATTCGGGACCCAGTACTTC
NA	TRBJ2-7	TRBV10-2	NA	CASSEYYEQYF	TGCGCCAGCAGTGAGTACTACGAGCAGTACTTC
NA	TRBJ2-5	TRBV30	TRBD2	CATSSGLAGAETQYF	TGTGCCACCAGTTCCGGACTAGCGGGAGCCGAGACCCAGTACTTC
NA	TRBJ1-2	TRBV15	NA	CATSSPLSLMNF	TGTGCCACCAGCAGCCCCTTAAGCCTGATGAACTTC
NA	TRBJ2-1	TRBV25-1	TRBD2	CASIGTSGSSYNEQFF	TGTGCCAGCATCGGGACTAGCGGGAGCTCCTACAATGAGCAGTTCTTC
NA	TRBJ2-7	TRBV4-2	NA	CASSQEYVESYEQYF	TGTGCCAGCAGCCAAGAATATGTGGAGTCCTACGAGCAGTACTTC
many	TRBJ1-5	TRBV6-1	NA	CASSEAVGVGNQPQHF	TGTGCCAGCAGTGAAGCGGTAGGGGTGGGCAATCAGCCCCAGCATTTT
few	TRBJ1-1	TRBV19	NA	CASSNGRTNTEAFF	TGTGCCAGTAGCAACGGACGGACGAACACTGAAGCTTTCTTT
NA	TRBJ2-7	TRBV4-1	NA	CASSQARDFAGRYF	TGCGCCAGCAGCCAGGCTCGGGACTTTGCGGGGCGGTACTTC
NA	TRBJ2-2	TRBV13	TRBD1	CASSSGGTSTGELFF	TGTGCCAGCAGCTCAGGGGGTACTTCCACCGGGGAGCTGTTTTTT
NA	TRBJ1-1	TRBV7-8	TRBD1	CASSLSRGQGETEAFF	TGTGCCAGCAGCTTATCGAGGGGGCAGGGCGAAACTGAAGCTTTCTTT
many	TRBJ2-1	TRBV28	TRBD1	CASTPGDRDVNEQFF	TGTGCCAGCACCCCCGGGGACAGGGATGTCAATGAGCAGTTCTTC
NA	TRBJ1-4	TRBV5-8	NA	CASSLGTREAGNEKLFF	TGTGCCAGCAGCTTGGGGACCAGGGAAGCCGGTAATGAAAAACTGTTTTTT
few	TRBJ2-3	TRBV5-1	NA	CASNRLSLRDTQYF	TGCGCCAGCAATAGACTATCACTCAGAGATACGCAGTATTTT
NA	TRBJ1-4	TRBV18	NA	CASSPTEWGEKLFF	TGTGCCAGCTCACCTACCGAGTGGGGTGAAAAACTGTTTTTT
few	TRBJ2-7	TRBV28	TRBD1	CASSLIGGQIYEQYF	TGTGCCAGCAGCCTTATTGGGGGACAGATCTACGAGCAGTACTTC
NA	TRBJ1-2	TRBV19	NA	CASSPQRAWGYTF	TGTGCCAGTAGTCCCCAAAGGGCTTGGGGCTACACCTTC
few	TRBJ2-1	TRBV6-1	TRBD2	CAISESAASGDNNEQFF	TGTGCCATCAGTGAGTCAGCGGCTAGCGGGGATAACAATGAGCAGTTCTTC
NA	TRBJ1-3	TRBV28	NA	CASSKSRDEVSGNTIYF	TGTGCCAGCAGTAAGTCCCGGGACGAGGTCTCTGGAAACACCATATATTTT
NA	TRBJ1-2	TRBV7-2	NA	CASSLVGGNYGYTF	TGTGCCAGCAGCTTAGTGGGGGGTAACTATGGCTACACCTTC
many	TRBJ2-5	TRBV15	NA	CATSRDGGTGAETQYF	TGTGCCACCAGCAGAGATGGGGGTACGGGCGCGGAGACCCAGTACTTC
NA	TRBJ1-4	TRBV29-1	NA	CSVVPLEGAGFF	TGCAGCGTTGTACCACTCGAGGGCGCGGGTTTTTTT
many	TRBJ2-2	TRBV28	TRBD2	CASRTTGTSVNTGELFF	TGTGCCAGCAGGACAACCGGGACTAGCGTAAACACCGGGGAGCTGTTTTTT
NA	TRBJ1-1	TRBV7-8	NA	CASSYQENTEAFF	TGTGCCAGCAGTTACCAGGAGAACACTGAAGCTTTCTTT